The sequence of this T cell receptor beta chain was determined in a study of blood T cell repertoires in COVID-19. Study background: T cells, B-cell-depleted T cells, or PBMCs supplied cDNA or gDNA.

This table comes from immunoSEQ multiplex PCR, and its TCRdb copy is limited to in-frame clones, with some not included. Of 170,000 or so clones listed, 65% to 85% are singletons. The clonotype was recovered from a woman in her thirties or forties with COVID-19, enrolled during active disease. The sample consisted of peripheral blood.

The CDR3 DNA reads TGTGCCAGCTCACGGGACACCGCAAGATCTAACACTGAAGCTTTCTTT. Translating it yields CASSRDTARSNTEAFF. The chain is built from TRBV18 and TRBJ1-1, with D perhaps TRBD1 (6 bases). The CDR3 sequence is 16 residues long. Germline assignment: CDR1 KGHSH and CDR2 LQKENI. The V gene lost 4 bases and the J gene lost 2 bases, with 17 bases spanning the gap.